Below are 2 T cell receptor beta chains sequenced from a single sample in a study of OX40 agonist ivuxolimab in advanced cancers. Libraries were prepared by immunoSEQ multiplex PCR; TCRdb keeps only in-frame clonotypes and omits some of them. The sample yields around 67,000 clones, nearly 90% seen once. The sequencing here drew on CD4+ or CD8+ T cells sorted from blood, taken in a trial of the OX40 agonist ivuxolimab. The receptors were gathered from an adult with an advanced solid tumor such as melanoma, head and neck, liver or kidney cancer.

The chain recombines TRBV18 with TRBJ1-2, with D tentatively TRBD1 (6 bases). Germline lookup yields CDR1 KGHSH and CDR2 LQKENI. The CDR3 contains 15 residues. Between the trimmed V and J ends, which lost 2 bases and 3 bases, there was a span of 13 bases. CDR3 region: CASSPGAGADYGYTF. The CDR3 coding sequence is TGTGCCAGCTCACCAGGCGCAGGGGCTGACTATGGCTACACCTTC.

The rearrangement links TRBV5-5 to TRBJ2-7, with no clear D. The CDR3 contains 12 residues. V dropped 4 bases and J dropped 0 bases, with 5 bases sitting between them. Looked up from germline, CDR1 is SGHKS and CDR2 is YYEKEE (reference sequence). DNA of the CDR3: TGTGCCAGCAGCGTTAGCTCCTACGAGCAGTACTTC. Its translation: CASSVSSYEQYF.